The entry below describes one TCR beta chain. The germline V and J ends were trimmed by 3 bases and 8 bases, with 16 bases remaining between them. The germline V gene encodes CDR1 MNHNS and CDR2 SASEGT. There are 14 residues in the CDR3. These data come from a study of blood T cell repertoires in COVID-19. Overall study: Material from acute and convalescent COVID-19 was sourced from the United States, Italy and Spain.

The data were produced by immunoSEQ multiplex PCR, yet TCRdb's version contains in-frame clones alone and is incomplete. Of some 300,000 clones listed, around 87% were seen once; the top ten hold approximately 4.3%. Clinical histories supplied by participants themselves formed the basis of cohort assignment. The receptor's source is a woman aged 18-35 years with acute COVID-19. Sequencing used PBMCs or T cells enriched from blood (not recorded which). This chain uses TRBV6-1 with TRBJ1-2; the D gene is possibly TRBD1 (6 bases). Written as DNA, the CDR3 is TGTGCCAGCAGTGAGAGGGGGGGCAGCTACGGCTACACCTTC. This gives the protein CASSERGGSYGYTF.